Judged by abundance, the clone carrying this T cell receptor (beta chain) is medium-sized. Its specificity is unknown. Between the trimmed V and J ends, which lost 8 bases and 0 bases, there was a span of 8 bases. Germline V gene sequence: CDR1 KGHSH, CDR2 LQKENI. This CDR3 region has 14 residues. The data derive from a study of liver allograft versus peripheral blood T cells. Study in general: Transplanted livers held T cell receptor repertoires, and these were compared with repertoires in recipients' peripheral blood.

MiXCR was run by TCRdb on the reads, yielding one entry per CDR3 protein. The sample gives about 15,000 distinct CDR3 sequences, 20% of which show up once; about 5.8% is in the top ten. Study-level findings and limits: Liver allograft repertoires of T cell receptors reportedly diverged from peripheral blood repertoires.

This sequence joins TRBV18 and TRBJ1-6; no firm D call. The clonotype was recovered from a human patient who had a liver transplant. The graft donor may have contributed some T cells. The CDR3 reads CASSPGSYNSPLHF. The CDR3 nucleotides are TGTGCCAGCAGCCCCGGCTCCTATAATTCACCCCTCCACTTT. Filled out from reference TRBV18 and TRBJ1-6, the complete variable domain reads NAGVMQNPRHLVRRRGQEARLRCSPMKGHSHVYWYRQLPEEGLKFMVYLQKENIIDESGMPKERFSAEFPKEGPSILRIQQVVRGDSAAYFCASSPGSYNSPLHFGNGTRLTVT.